This TCR beta chain is from a study of CD8 T cells in ankylosing spondylitis. Of note for this clonotype: Its antigen is not identified.

Per germline, CDR1 PRHDT and CDR2 FYEKMQ (reference sequence). CDR3 size: 11 residues. Deletions cut 11 bases from V and 2 bases from J, with 8 bases between. Findings of the study overall: Typical of ankylosing spondylitis blood, it appeared, was a TCR beta motif of 7 or 8 highly homologous variants.

TCRdb passed the 5' RACE reads through MiXCR, listing each CDR3 protein once. The sample records a few hundred thousand distinct CDR3 sequences, under 25% being singletons. Sequencing was done on a sample of blood, either unsorted or a sorted T cell fraction (not recorded which). The chain joins TRBV13 to TRBJ2-3, with D hard to call. The receptor was derived from a male donor with ankylosing spondylitis. CDR3 protein: CAASYTDTQYF. The CDR3, as DNA: TGTGCCGCGTCGTACACAGATACGCAGTATTTT.